The rows below give T cell receptor beta chains drawn from one sample of a study of patients and donors after allogeneic stem cell transplantation. TCRdb re-called the RT-PCR reads through MiXCR, storing one row per CDR3 protein. The sample contains roughly 960,000 distinct CDR3 sequences, about 20% of which appear only once. The sample comprised blood, either unsorted or a sorted T cell fraction (not recorded which). The source of these receptors is a human donor who was either an allogeneic HSCT recipient or a stem cell or donor lymphocyte infusion donor (not recorded which). It is not recorded whose cells these are; they may come from a transplant donor. Each CDR3 is given with its conserved first and last residue. Each record gives: V gene, D gene, J gene, clone size, CDR3 protein, CDR3 DNA. D genes are given only for firm matches. Rows may omit the clone size; those that give it use once, few, many or a size class.

v_gene: TRBV5-6; d_gene: NA; j_gene: TRBJ1-1; abundance: NA; CDR3aa: CASSLFRATEAFF; CDR3nt: TGTGCCAGCAGCTTGTTCAGGGCCACTGAAGCTTTCTTT
v_gene: TRBV30; d_gene: TRBD1; j_gene: TRBJ1-5; abundance: NA; CDR3aa: CAWSVTGDQPQHF; CDR3nt: TGTGCCTGGAGTGTAACAGGGGATCAGCCCCAGCATTTT
v_gene: TRBV5-1; d_gene: NA; j_gene: TRBJ2-3; abundance: few; CDR3aa: CASSTPEGADTQYF; CDR3nt: TGCGCCAGCAGCACCCCGGAGGGGGCAGATACGCAGTATTTT
v_gene: TRBV11-3; d_gene: TRBD2; j_gene: TRBJ2-1; abundance: NA; CDR3aa: CASSLEVAGVNEQFF; CDR3nt: TGTGCCAGCAGCTTAGAGGTAGCGGGAGTTAATGAGCAGTTCTTC
v_gene: TRBV12-3/TRBV12-4; d_gene: NA; j_gene: TRBJ1-4; abundance: few; CDR3aa: CATLGRTNEKLFF; CDR3nt: TGTGCCACTCTGGGGCGGACTAATGAAAAACTGTTTTTT
v_gene: TRBV9; d_gene: TRBD1; j_gene: TRBJ1-6; abundance: few; CDR3aa: CASSHRQGNNSPLHF; CDR3nt: TGTGCCAGCAGCCACCGACAGGGGAATAATTCACCCCTCCACTTT
v_gene: TRBV24-1; d_gene: NA; j_gene: TRBJ1-5; abundance: NA; CDR3aa: CATSTGFSNQPQHF; CDR3nt: TGTGCCACCAGCACAGGGTTTAGCAATCAGCCCCAGCATTTT
v_gene: TRBV5-1; d_gene: NA; j_gene: TRBJ2-5; abundance: NA; CDR3aa: CASSPNGQGGETQYF; CDR3nt: TGCGCCAGCAGTCCAAACGGGCAGGGGGGAGAGACCCAGTACTTC
v_gene: TRBV2; d_gene: TRBD1; j_gene: TRBJ2-6; abundance: NA; CDR3aa: CASMGQGALGANVLTF; CDR3nt: TGTGCCAGCATGGGACAGGGGGCGTTGGGGGCCAACGTCCTGACTTTC
v_gene: TRBV12-3/TRBV12-4; d_gene: NA; j_gene: TRBJ2-1; abundance: few; CDR3aa: CASSFLTGSDEQFF; CDR3nt: TGTGCCAGCAGTTTCCTCACAGGGTCGGATGAGCAGTTCTTC